One sample yielded the 29 T cell receptor beta chains listed below, sequenced in a study of HIV-infected patients and healthy controls. All unsorted peripheral T cells were captured because whole blood was used without fractionation. Around 450 ng RNA was reverse transcribed with alpha and beta constant-region primers. Each of the alpha and beta chains got its own library through chain-specific third strand synthesis with indices. TCRdb ran MiXCR on the 5' RACE reads and lists one entry per CDR3 protein. This sample has about 12,000 distinct CDR3 sequences, with less than 10% found just once. The input for sequencing was blood, taken before antiretroviral therapy. These receptors were taken from an adult with HIV infection. The donor label of this sample is uncertain.

This clonotype was detected many times. J is TRBJ2-7 and V is TRBV12-3 or TRBV12-4, with 7 bases that match TRBD2. The trim removed 0 bases at V and 7 bases at J, leaving 3 bases unmatched. The CDR3 has 13 amino acids. DNA for the CDR3: TGTGCCAGCAGTTTAGCGGCGGGGGTGGAGCAGTACTTC. Protein product: CASSLAAGVEQYF.

This clonotype was found many times. J is TRBJ1-1 and V is TRBV12-3 or TRBV12-4, with 8 bases matching TRBD1. J lost 0 bases, V lost 10 bases, and 7 bases had no gene match. The CDR3 consists of 14 residues. CDR3 amino acids: CAIFRQGMNTEAFF. In DNA form, the CDR3 reads TGTGCCATCTTCAGACAGGGGATGAACACTGAAGCTTTCTTT.

This clonotype has at least ten counts. The chain carries TRBV6-5 and TRBJ1-2, with TRBD1 identical over 7 bases. The J segment lost 3 bases and the V segment lost 1 base, leaving 5 bases of the junction unmatched. Germline values: CDR1 MNHEY, CDR2 SVGAGI. This CDR3 has 15 amino acids. The CDR3 protein is CASSYLTGEDYGYTF. The DNA for the CDR3 is TGTGCCAGCAGTTACTTAACAGGGGAGGACTATGGCTACACCTTC.

This clonotype came up many times. The chain links TRBV24-1 to TRBJ2-4, with D unclear. V shed 5 bases and J shed 13 bases, with 14 bases lying between them. Germline V gene lookup returns CDR1 KGHDR and CDR2 SFDVKD. This CDR3 is 12 amino acids long. CDR3 loop: CATSALSGLQYF. The CDR3 DNA follows: TGTGCCACCAGTGCCCTGTCCGGTCTGCAGTACTTC.

This chain joins TRBV5-4 and TRBJ1-3; 8 bases are shared with TRBD1. J lost 0 bases, V lost 2 bases, and 10 bases had no gene match. Germline values: CDR1 SGHNT, CDR2 YYREEE (reference sequence). The CDR3 length is 18 residues. The CDR3, as DNA: TGTGCCAGCAGCTTCCCGGGACAGGCTCTAAACTCTGGAAACACCATATATTTT. Its translation is CASSFPGQALNSGNTIYF. Together with reference TRBV5-4 and TRBJ1-3, the CDR3 gives the full variable domain: ETGVTQSPTHLIKTRGQQVTLRCSSQSGHNTVSWYQQALGQGPQFIFQYYREEENGRGNFPPRFSGLQFPNYSSELNVNALELDDSALYLCASSFPGQALNSGNTIYFGEGSWLTVV.

This clonotype was seen at least ten times. The chain combines TRBV5-1 with TRBJ2-7; D is possibly TRBD1 (5 bases). The ends were cut back, 4 bases at V and 8 bases at J, with 13 bases in the middle. The CDR3 loop spans 12 amino acids. Germline V gene sequence: CDR1 SGHRS, CDR2 YFSETQ. The chain's CDR3 is CASSTSGSQQYF. For the CDR3, the DNA is TGCGCCAGCAGCACCTCAGGGTCCCAGCAGTACTTC.

The rearrangement uses TRBV21-1 and TRBJ1-1; TRBD1 is the table's D call and was not checked against the DNA. TRBV21-1 is reported as a pseudogene. The CDR3 length is 22 residues. The chain's CDR3 is CAKGWGGVPGQSPYMRNTEAFF. CDR3 DNA sequence: TGTGCCAAAGGTTGGGGCGGAGTACCGGGACAGTCGCCCTATATGAGGAACACTGAAGCTTTCTTT.

The table lists this clonotype with many counts. The gene calls are TRBV6-2 or TRBV6-3 and TRBJ2-7; possible D gene TRBD1, 5 bases. Germline CDR1 reads MNHEY; CDR2 reads SVGEGT. This CDR3 has 14 residues. V was shortened by 0 bases and J by 4 bases, with 10 bases between the two germline ends. The CDR3 reads CASSYSTGRYEQYF. CDR3 nucleotides: TGTGCCAGCAGTTACTCCACAGGACGGTACGAGCAGTACTTC.

This clonotype was observed at least ten times. The rearrangement uses TRBV5-4 and TRBJ2-3; TRBD2 is a possible D gene (5 bases). The ends were cut back, 5 bases at V and 0 bases at J, with 16 bases in the middle. CDR3 length: 16 residues. Per the germline V gene, CDR1 is SGHNT and CDR2 is YYREEE (reference sequence). This chain's CDR3 is CASRGDRLLSTDTQYF. The CDR3 nucleotides are TGTGCCAGCAGAGGAGACCGACTATTGAGCACAGATACGCAGTATTTT.

This clonotype appeared a single time. The rearrangement uses TRBV5-1 and TRBJ2-7; D is tentatively TRBD1 or TRBD2 (6 bases each). CDR3 length: 16 residues. V was pared by 0 bases and J by 3 bases, with 16 bases between. Germline CDR1 and CDR2: SGHRS and YFSETQ. The CDR3 protein is CASSLVGGPPNYEQYF. The CDR3 coding sequence is TGCGCCAGCAGCTTGGTCGGGGGCCCACCGAACTACGAGCAGTACTTC.

This clonotype was observed at least ten times. J is TRBJ2-2 and V is TRBV12-3 or TRBV12-4; TRBD1 matches at 8 bases. The CDR3 length is 17 residues. V lost 8 bases, J lost 4 bases, and 15 bases stayed unmatched. The CDR3 loop reads CASRPPLRQGFTGELFF. For the CDR3, the DNA is TGTGCCAGCCGACCACCTCTGCGACAGGGGTTCACCGGGGAGCTGTTTTTT.

This clonotype was counted a single time. This chain connects TRBV5-1 to TRBJ1-1, with D possibly matching TRBD1 (5 bases). Trimming pared 4 bases from V and 5 bases from J, leaving 15 bases between. Germline V gives CDR1 SGHRS, CDR2 YFSETQ. The length of the CDR3 is 14 residues. The CDR3 nucleotides are TGCGCCAGCAGCCCGGGGACCGCAGGGACTGAAGCTTTCTTT. Residues: CASSPGTAGTEAFF.

This clonotype occurred many times. The rearrangement joins TRBV7-8 to TRBJ2-1; 7 nucleotides agree with TRBD2. V was pared by 3 bases and J by 5 bases, with 4 bases of the junction left unmatched. The V gene's germline CDR1 is SGHVS and CDR2 FQNEAQ. The CDR3 covers 14 residues. The DNA for the CDR3 is TGTGCCAGCAGCTTCCTGGGAGGGGACAATGAGCAGTTCTTC. This translates into CASSFLGGDNEQFF. Full variable domain (missing parts from reference TRBV7-8 and TRBJ2-1): GAGVSQSPRYKVAKRGQDVALRCDPISGHVSLFWYQQALGQGPEFLTYFQNEAQLDKSGLPSDRFFAERPEGSVSTLKIQRTQQEDSAVYLCASSFLGGDNEQFFGPGTRLTVL.

Ten or more counts support this clonotype. The CDR3: CASRMGSLTGELFF. The DNA for the CDR3 is TGTGCCAGCAGGATGGGTTCACTCACCGGGGAGCTGTTTTTT. The chain combines TRBV6-1 with TRBJ2-2; no reliable D call. CDR1 is MNHNS, CDR2 SASEGT, per germline. The CDR3 has 14 residues. The V gene lost 6 bases and the J gene lost 4 bases, with 12 bases spanning the gap.

This clonotype has a handful of counts. The J gene is TRBJ2-4, the V gene TRBV6-6; D call uncertain. This CDR3 region has 16 residues. Germline CDR1 is MNHNY and CDR2 is SVGAGI (reference sequence). With 4 bases removed from V and 1 base from J, the gap between germline ends came to 14 bases. The CDR3 here is CASSSPPESAKNIQYF. The CDR3 coding sequence is TGTGCCAGCAGTTCCCCCCCGGAGTCCGCCAAAAACATTCAGTACTTC.

The chain recombines TRBV2 with TRBJ2-7; D possibly corresponds to TRBD2 (5 bases). This CDR3 is 14 amino acids long. V shed 2 bases and J shed 7 bases, with 15 bases lying between them. Per germline, CDR1 SNHLY and CDR2 FYNNEI. The CDR3 DNA is TGTGCCAGCAGTGAACAGGAAGGCCGGGAAGAGCAGTACTTC. Translating it yields CASSEQEGREEQYF.

This clonotype was seen a handful of times. The chain joins TRBV14 to TRBJ2-2; the match to TRBD1 covers 10 bases. CDR1 is SGHDN, CDR2 FVKESK, per germline. The V segment lost 0 bases and the J segment 3 bases; nucleotides outside the gene matches: 16. This CDR3 contains 21 residues. The DNA of the CDR3 is TGTGCCAGCAGCCAAGATAAAGGAAGGACAGGGGGACTATACTACACCGGGGAGCTGTTTTTT. Protein sequence: CASSQDKGRTGGLYYTGELFF.

This clonotype occurred many times. V and J are TRBV5-1 and TRBJ1-2, with TRBD1 identical over 7 bases. The CDR3 extends over 14 amino acids. CDR1 SGHRS and CDR2 YFSETQ come from the germline V gene. The J segment lost 6 bases and the V segment lost 5 bases, leaving 10 bases of the junction unmatched. The CDR3 DNA is TGCGCCAGCAGGCCGGCGGGACAGACAAATGGCTACACCTTC. It codes for CASRPAGQTNGYTF.

This clonotype appeared a few times. V usage is TRBV20-1 and J usage is TRBJ2-7, with unresolved D. The V end was cut by 6 bases, the J end by 3 bases, with 12 bases between. The CDR3 consists of 12 residues. Germline V gene data show CDR1 as DFQATT and CDR2 as SNEGSKA (reference sequence). This CDR3 reads CSAPGPGYEQYF. The CDR3 DNA reads TGCAGTGCCCCAGGCCCCGGCTACGAGCAGTACTTC.

This clonotype was observed at least ten times. The V gene is TRBV30, the J gene TRBJ1-1; the D gene is possibly TRBD1 (5 bases). This CDR3 is 14 amino acids long. V was cut by 0 bases and J by 3 bases, with 11 bases left in between. Germline loops: CDR1 GTSNPN, CDR2 SVGIG (reference sequence). The CDR3 loop reads CAWSVRGVDTEAFF. In nucleotides, the CDR3 is TGTGCCTGGAGTGTTCGAGGGGTAGACACTGAAGCTTTCTTT.

This clonotype was seen repeatedly, ten times or more. This CDR3 is CSVRQGAVETQYF. CDR3 DNA sequence: TGCAGCGTGAGACAGGGGGCTGTGGAGACCCAGTACTTC. The V call is TRBV29-1, the J call TRBJ2-5, with 10 bases matching TRBD1. CDR3 length: 13 amino acids. The V segment lost 6 bases and the J segment 5 bases; nucleotides outside the gene matches: 6. Germline CDR1 reads SQVTM; CDR2 reads ANQGSEA.

At least ten counts were recorded for this clonotype. J is TRBJ2-2 and V is TRBV24-1; 8 positions match TRBD1. After removal of 3 bases from V and 0 bases from J, the junction contained 5 bases not matched to a gene. The germline V gene has CDR1 KGHDR and CDR2 SFDVKD. The CDR3 is 17 amino acids. The CDR3 DNA reads TGTGCCACCAGTGATCCCGGACAGGGCGCGAACACCGGGGAGCTGTTTTTT. Protein: CATSDPGQGANTGELFF.

J is TRBJ2-7 and V is TRBV5-1, with D possibly called TRBD1 or TRBD2 (5 bases each). Trimming took 1 base from V and 0 from J, leaving 14 bases between them. The CDR3 sequence is 16 residues long. CDR1 and CDR2 from the germline V gene are SGHRS and YFSETQ. This CDR3 is CASSLRGTGSSYEQYF. DNA for the CDR3: TGCGCCAGCAGCTTGAGGGGTACGGGATCCTCCTACGAGCAGTACTTC.

This clonotype occurred a few times. The chain links TRBV12-3 or TRBV12-4 to TRBJ1-3; a weak D match, TRBD1 (5 bases). CDR3 length: 15 residues. The ends were cut back, 2 bases at V and 0 bases at J, with 8 bases in the middle. The CDR3 loop is CASSLSGFSGNTIYF. The DNA for the CDR3 is TGTGCCAGCAGTTTATCAGGGTTCTCTGGAAACACCATATATTTT.

This clonotype has at least ten counts. The rearrangement uses TRBV9 and TRBJ2-1, with TRBD2 matching over 9 bases. This CDR3 contains 16 residues. Germline V CDR1 and CDR2: SGDLS, YYNGEE. V shed 4 bases and J 8 bases; nucleotides not matched to a gene: 13. The CDR3 loop reads CASSSQSGGKPDEQFF. The DNA for the CDR3 is TGTGCCAGCAGCTCGCAAAGCGGGGGGAAGCCGGATGAGCAGTTCTTC.

This clonotype was seen many times. The chain combines TRBV2 with TRBJ2-5, with D possibly matching TRBD1 (7 bases). The germline CDR1 and CDR2 sequences are SNHLY and FYNNEI. Trimming left V 3 bases short and J 5 bases short, with 16 bases between. The CDR3 contains 15 residues. As DNA, the CDR3 is TGTGCCAGCAGTGATTCCCGACAGGGAGGCGAGACCCAGTACTTC. Its translation: CASSDSRQGGETQYF.

By sample fraction, this clonotype is large. The chain uses TRBV19 and TRBJ1-2; the D is unclear. Trimming removed 0 bases from V and 2 bases from J, with 13 bases in between. There are 16 residues in the CDR3. CDR1 is LNHDA, CDR2 SQIVND, per germline (reference sequence). CDR3 DNA sequence: TGTGCCAGTAGTATAGATACGACGGATCAAAACTATGGCTACACCTTC. This gives the protein CASSIDTTDQNYGYTF.

In its sample, this clonotype was seen many times. The V gene is TRBV3-1, the J gene TRBJ2-5, with D perhaps TRBD2 (6 bases). The ends were cut back, 6 bases at V and 4 bases at J, with 9 bases in the middle. The CDR3 covers 12 residues. The V gene's germline CDR1 is LGHDT and CDR2 YNNKEL (reference sequence). The CDR3 region has the DNA TGTGCCAGCAGGGTCGGGGGAGAGACCCAGTACTTC. Its protein product is CASRVGGETQYF.

This clonotype was seen at least ten times. The V and J genes are TRBV11-3 and TRBJ2-5, with D possibly matching TRBD2 (5 bases). Germline CDR1 and CDR2: SGHNT and YENEEA. With 4 bases removed from V and 0 bases from J, the gap between germline ends came to 6 bases. This CDR3 is built from 13 residues. CDR3 sequence reads: CASSSGYQETQYF. In nucleotides, the CDR3 is TGTGCCAGCAGCTCGGGATACCAAGAGACCCAGTACTTC.